Below, one T cell receptor (beta chain) is given with its context. This clonotype has at least ten counts. Its antigen is still unknown. Nothing much larger sits one base from this clone, and base qualities are not available. This sample was included in a study of human T cells and chemical hapten exposure (dated by TCRdb to 2020 to 2022). With respect to the entire study: For sensitization, 2% DPC in acetone was applied to a roughly 2 cm by roughly 2 cm area of upper inner arm skin. Peripheral blood TCR repertoire changes were tracked in vivo in alopecia patients during primary and secondary sensitization to the hapten diphenylcyclopropenone (DPC). Throughout the approximately 26-week study period, patients were also given weekly therapeutic DPC doses on the scalp. Libraries were combined into a pool for sequencing, and differences in TCR yield between samples came mainly from small differences in library volumes within the pool. Each blood RNA sample was used to sequence both TCR alpha and TCR beta chains. The patient cohort, mostly female, included alopecia areata with under or over 50% scalp involvement, alopecia totalis and alopecia universalis. Some 29 alopecia patients provided blood for TCR sequencing at one to four time points (pre-sensitization, 2, 6 and 24 weeks). Patient blood was sampled pre-sensitization (week 0) and at 2, 6 and about 24 weeks after DPC sensitization. Patch testing was done on the upper back using Finn chambers containing 0.01% DPC, and results were scored after 6 days according to International Contact Dermatitis Research Group standards.

Libraries were made using RACE. For sequencing, a NextSeq 500 was employed. During library preparation, unique molecular identifiers were attached to individual cDNA molecules so that TCRs could be counted in a quantitative, reproducible way. Processing in the source paper ran as follows. The median number of TCRs per sample was approximately 93,000, ranging from about 20,000 to 750,000. The Decombinator software suite was used to annotate the V, J and CDR3 of the TCR reads. For PS versus PT1 abundance plots, all samples were subsampled to the same number of TCRs (28,000). Expanded TCRs were defined as absent before sensitization and observed at least eight times at the 2-week time point. TCRdb handled the public reads itself, with Q25 trimming in fastp and clone calling in MiXCR, and kept productive beta chains. For every CDR3 protein sequence, its rows merge into one entry that carries the most common genes and DNA. The V and J calls and clone size come from TCRdb's table, not from the authors' own analysis. The sample includes tens of thousands of distinct CDR3 sequences, with 9% to 15% observed a single time. Around 1.9% of the sample is held by the ten biggest clonotypes.

Here is what the overall study found, with its caveats: Because all patients had alopecia, a presumed autoimmune disease, the immune response of the patients might differ from that of healthy individuals. After repeated subsampling, the strength of the expansion versus patch-test correlation and the threshold at which it became significant changed. No change with DPC sensitization was found in the number of TCRs above 1 in 1000 frequency, and no evidence of global repertoire structure alterations was found. Patch test score was positively correlated with the number of PT1 expanded TCRs, with significance at thresholds 8, 16 and 32 but not at 4. Compared with pre-sensitization or healthy control sets, expanded TCRs formed significantly more large CDR3 similarity clusters, which is consistent with antigen-driven responses.

The sample's time point label, in plain terms: pre-sensitization, week 0. The treatment or condition label for this specimen denotes: therapeutic diphenylcyclopropenone sensitization with weekly scalp DPC. Total RNA was extracted from unfractionated whole blood that had been collected in Tempus Blood RNA tubes. Blood at each patch-test visit was drawn before the patch test was applied. Patients were eligible if aged 18 to 70, diagnosed with alopecia and judged suitable for DPC therapy, and pregnant patients were excluded. Deletion took 0 bases off V and 0 bases off J, with a span of 12 bases between the germline ends. Looking up the germline V gene (reference sequence) yields CDR1 LGHDT and CDR2 YNNKEL. The CDR3 measures 16 amino acids from cysteine to phenylalanine. Of the read, only the CDR3 DNA is kept; its 48 bases are in frame from base 1.

This sequence uses TRBV3-1 and TRBJ2-7; TRBD2 is a weak D gene call, 5 bases matching. Sample: whole blood, taken in connection with sensitization to the hapten diphenylcyclopropenone (DPC). This receptor was taken from a woman between 40 and 55 years old with alopecia areata. Some clones in this sample may be carry-over from other donors' samples. Read as DNA, the sequence is TGTGCCAGCAGCCAAGATTTGGGGAGCGGCTCCTACGAGCAGTACTTC. Translated, this gives CASSQDLGSGSYEQYF.